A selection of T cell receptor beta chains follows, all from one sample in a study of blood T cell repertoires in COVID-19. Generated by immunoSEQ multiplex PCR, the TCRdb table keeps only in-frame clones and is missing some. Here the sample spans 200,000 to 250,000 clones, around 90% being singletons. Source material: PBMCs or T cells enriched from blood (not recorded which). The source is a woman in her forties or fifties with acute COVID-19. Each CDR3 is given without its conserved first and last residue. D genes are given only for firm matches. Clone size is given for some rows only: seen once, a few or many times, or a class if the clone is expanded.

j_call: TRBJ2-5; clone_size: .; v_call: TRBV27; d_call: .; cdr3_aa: ASSLSANRQETQY
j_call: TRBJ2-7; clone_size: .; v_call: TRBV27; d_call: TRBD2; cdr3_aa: ASSLGEGYEQY
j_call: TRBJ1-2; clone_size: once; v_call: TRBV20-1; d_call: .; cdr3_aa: SAPGGYT
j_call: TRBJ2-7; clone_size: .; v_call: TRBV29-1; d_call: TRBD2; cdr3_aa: SVEEGLAVNEQY
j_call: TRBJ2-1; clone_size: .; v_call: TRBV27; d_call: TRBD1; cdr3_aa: ASSPAGGAEQF
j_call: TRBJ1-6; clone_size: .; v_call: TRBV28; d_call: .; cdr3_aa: ASSLGRAQYNSPLH
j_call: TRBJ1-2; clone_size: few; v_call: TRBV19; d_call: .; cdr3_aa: ASSIDRYYGYT
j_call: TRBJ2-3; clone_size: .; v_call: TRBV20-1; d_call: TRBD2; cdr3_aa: SASAAGLAGADTQY
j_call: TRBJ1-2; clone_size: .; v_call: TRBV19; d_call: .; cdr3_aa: AAGISGYT
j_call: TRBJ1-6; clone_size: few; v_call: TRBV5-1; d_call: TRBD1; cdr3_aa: ASRGGADSPLH
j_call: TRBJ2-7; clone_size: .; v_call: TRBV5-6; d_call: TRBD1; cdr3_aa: ASSLILGTGGQEQY
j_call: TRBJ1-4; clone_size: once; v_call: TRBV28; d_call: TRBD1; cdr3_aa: ASRTQGAANEKLF
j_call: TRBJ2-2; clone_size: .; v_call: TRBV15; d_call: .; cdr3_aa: ATRGGAANTGELF